A single sample gave rise to the 21 T cell receptor beta chains below, sequenced in a study of T cells in Graves' hyperthyroidism and ophthalmopathy. TCR beta CDR3 regions were amplified from RNA transcripts. Researchers ran a first-round RT-PCR on the TCR CDR3 using the HTBI primer set. Using its own MiXCR run on the multiplex PCR reads, TCRdb lists one record per CDR3 protein. The sample lists 500,000 to 650,000 distinct CDR3 sequences; just under 20% were seen once. Sequencing was done on a sample of blood. The receptors derive from a man between 35 and 55 years old with Graves' ophthalmopathy.

The CDR3 region is CASSLSPGSSYNEQFF. DNA of the CDR3: TGTGCCAGCAGCTTAAGCCCGGGAAGCTCCTACAATGAGCAGTTCTTC. J is TRBJ2-1 and V is TRBV11-2; D might be TRBD2 (5 bases). The V gene's germline CDR1 is SGHAT and CDR2 FQNNGV. The CDR3 has 16 amino acids. The germline V and J ends were trimmed by 2 bases and 0 bases, with 11 bases remaining between them.

The rearrangement links TRBV6-2 or TRBV6-3 to TRBJ1-2; D gene unclear. The length of the CDR3 is 13 residues. Trimming cost V 0 bases and J 7 bases, with 9 bases left between them. Germline-derived CDR1 and CDR2 are MNHEY and SVGEGT. This chain's CDR3 is CASSYSSTVGYTF. The CDR3 nucleotides read TGTGCCAGCAGTTACTCCTCGACCGTTGGCTACACCTTC.

Of note for this clonotype: It may be a read error: a sequence one base away is much more abundant. The J gene is TRBJ1-2, the V gene TRBV3-1; unclear D gene. This CDR3 comprises 13 residues. Germline CDR1 is LGHDT and CDR2 is YNNKEL (reference sequence). The CDR3 DNA reads as TGTGCCAGCAGCCAAGATATGGATTATGGCCACACCTTC. As protein: CASSQDMDYGHTF.

This clonotype showed up just a few times. The chain has TRBV3-1 and TRBJ1-1; no clear D. The germline CDR1 and CDR2 sequences are LGHDT and YNNKEL (reference sequence). Trimming stripped 1 base from V and 3 bases from J, with 9 bases between. The CDR3 has 14 residues. The CDR3 spells CASSQGAGHTEAFF. As DNA, the CDR3 is TGTGCCAGCAGCCAAGGGGCAGGACACACTGAAGCTTTCTTT.

The gene calls are TRBV7-9 and TRBJ2-2, with unresolved D. The germline V gene has CDR1 SEHNR and CDR2 FQNEAQ (reference sequence). The CDR3 is 12 residues long. V was clipped by 5 bases and J by 3 bases, with 4 bases between them. In DNA form, the CDR3 reads TGTGCCAGCAGCGATTACACCGGGGAGCTGTTTTTT. Translated: CASSDYTGELFF. Complete variable domain (other parts from reference TRBV7-9 and TRBJ2-2): DTGVSQNPRHKITKRGQNVTFRCDPISEHNRLYWYRQTLGQGPEFLTYFQNEAQLEKSRLLSDRFSAERPKGSFSTLEIQRTEQGDSAMYLCASSDYTGELFFGEGSRLTVL.

A single count supports this clonotype. This chain links TRBV29-1 with TRBJ2-3; D not certain. The germline V gene encodes CDR1 SQVTM and CDR2 ANQGSEA. Trimming left V 1 base short and J 8 bases short, with 10 bases between. The CDR3 spans 12 residues. The CDR3 bases are TGCAGCGTTGAAGCGGGCGGTCGTACGCAGTATTTT. The encoded protein is CSVEAGGRTQYF.

This clonotype was observed many times. The chain carries TRBV6-2 or TRBV6-3 and TRBJ2-5; possible D gene TRBD2, 6 bases. Germline loops: CDR1 MNHEY, CDR2 SVGEGT. The V gene lost 8 bases and the J gene lost 2 bases, with 15 bases spanning the gap. There are 14 residues in the CDR3. The CDR3, as DNA: TGTGCCAGCCGTTGGGGTAGCGGACAAGAGACCCAGTACTTC. It is translated as CASRWGSGQETQYF.

This clonotype has a count of ten or more. The chain employs TRBV20-1 and TRBJ2-1; a weak D match, TRBD2 (5 bases). Germline values: CDR1 DFQATT, CDR2 SNEGSKA (reference sequence). V was trimmed by 6 bases and J by 3 bases, leaving 12 bases between them. The CDR3 loop spans 13 amino acids. CDR3 nucleotides: TGCAGTGCATGGAGCGGAGTCTACAATGAGCAGTTCTTC. It codes for CSAWSGVYNEQFF.

This clonotype showed up many times. This rearrangement joins TRBV2 to TRBJ2-7; either TRBD1 or TRBD2 may supply D (6 bases each). CDR3 size: 12 residues. The germline V and J ends were trimmed by 9 bases and 7 bases, with 16 bases remaining between them. Per the germline V gene, CDR1 is SNHLY and CDR2 is FYNNEI. CDR3 sequence (DNA): TGTGCCAGTACAGTCAGGGGAGGAGAGCAGTACTTC. Translated: CASTVRGGEQYF.

The sample holds many counts of this clonotype. J is TRBJ1-1 and V is TRBV5-1; 11 nucleotides agree with TRBD1. V shed 2 bases and J 4 bases; nucleotides not matched to a gene: 4. Germline V gives CDR1 SGHRS, CDR2 YFSETQ. This CDR3 has 15 amino acids. CDR3 bases: TGCGCCAGCAGCTTCCGGACAGGGGGCCTCACTGAAGCTTTCTTT. Encoded protein: CASSFRTGGLTEAFF.

In this sample, this clonotype turned up a few times. The rearrangement links TRBV6-6 to TRBJ1-1; D may be TRBD1 (5 bases). In germline, CDR1 is MNHNY, CDR2 SVGAGI (reference sequence). V was pared by 0 bases and J by 3 bases, with 8 bases between. The CDR3 has 14 residues. DNA for the CDR3: TGTGCCAGCAGTTACTCCAGGGTTTACACTGAAGCTTTCTTT. Its translation is CASSYSRVYTEAFF.

This clonotype was detected only a few times. The chain recombines TRBV12-3 or TRBV12-4 with TRBJ2-1, with 9 bases lining up with TRBD1. The CDR3 consists of 15 residues. With V trimmed by 7 bases and J by 7 bases, 11 bases remained unmatched. CDR3 protein: CASILGGTGWNEQFF. The CDR3 bases are TGTGCCAGCATCCTAGGCGGGACAGGGTGGAATGAGCAGTTCTTC.

In its sample, this clonotype was seen many times. The genes are TRBV2 and TRBJ2-7, with no clear D. The CDR3 runs 13 residues. The germline gives CDR1 SNHLY, CDR2 FYNNEI. The germline V and J ends were trimmed by 11 bases and 1 base, with 15 bases remaining between them. The CDR3 DNA follows: TGTGCCGGTGGACCGACTTTATCCTACGAGCAGTACTTC. Amino acid sequence: CAGGPTLSYEQYF. The variable domain in full, completed from reference TRBV2 and TRBJ2-7, reads EPEVTQTPSHQVTQMGQEVILRCVPISNHLYFYWYRQILGQKVEFLVSFYNNEISEKSEIFDDQFSVERPDGSNFTLKIRSTKLEDSAMYFCAGGPTLSYEQYFGPGTRLTVT.

The genes are TRBV7-8 and TRBJ1-2; the D gene is possibly TRBD1 (6 bases). V was clipped by 5 bases and J by 4 bases, with 20 bases between them. The CDR3 runs to 16 residues. Per germline, CDR1 SGHVS and CDR2 FQNEAQ. The CDR3 nucleotides are TGTGCCAGCAGCCTAGAACGGGACATCGTTAGCTATGGCTACACCTTC. It specifies CASSLERDIVSYGYTF.

In its sample, this clonotype was seen a few times. The chain joins TRBV9 to TRBJ2-3; D call uncertain. This CDR3 has 18 residues. CDR1 and CDR2 (germline): SGDLS, YYNGEE. V was pared by 0 bases and J by 3 bases, with 20 bases between. The CDR3 sequence: CASSVASRTTAVTDTQYF. In DNA form, the CDR3 reads TGTGCCAGCAGCGTAGCGTCCCGGACCACCGCCGTGACAGATACGCAGTATTTT.

The chain couples TRBV5-6 to TRBJ1-5; no definite D call. The CDR3 is made up of 14 amino acids. CDR1 is SGHDT, CDR2 YYEEEE, per germline. The V end was cut by 1 base, the J end by 5 bases, with 10 bases between. CDR3 amino acids: CASSLRAVHQPQHF. DNA for the CDR3: TGTGCCAGCAGCTTGAGGGCGGTGCATCAGCCCCAGCATTTT. The whole variable domain, remainder taken from reference TRBV5-6 and TRBJ1-5, is DAGVTQSPTHLIKTRGQQVTLRCSPKSGHDTVSWYQQALGQGPQFIFQYYEEEERQRGNFPDRFSGHQFPNYSSELNVNALLLGDSALYLCASSLRAVHQPQHFGDGTRLSIL.

This clonotype was found a few times. The rearrangement uses TRBV10-3 and TRBJ2-2, with D tentatively TRBD1 or TRBD2 (6 bases each). This CDR3 is 13 amino acids long. Trimming left V 7 bases short and J 5 bases short, with 11 bases between. Looked up from germline, CDR1 is ENHRY and CDR2 is SYGVKD. The CDR3 reads CAIKGGATGELFF. The DNA for the CDR3 is TGTGCCATCAAGGGGGGCGCGACCGGGGAGCTGTTTTTT.

This clonotype was recorded many times. The rearrangement joins TRBV2 to TRBJ2-1, with 8 bases matching TRBD2. Germline CDR1 and CDR2: SNHLY and FYNNEI. V was pared by 6 bases and J by 4 bases, with 5 bases of the junction left unmatched. This CDR3 contains 14 residues. CDR3 protein: CASRAGGQYNEQFF. In DNA form, the CDR3 reads TGTGCCAGCAGGGCGGGAGGCCAATACAATGAGCAGTTCTTC.

In the case of this clonotype: At one end the junction does not follow the germline gene, possibly because of a read error. J is TRBJ2-7 and V is TRBV28, with D perhaps TRBD1 (5 bases). The CDR3 loop spans 13 amino acids. Per germline, CDR1 MDHEN and CDR2 SYDVKM. CDR3 protein: CASSVQGSYGQYF. The CDR3 DNA reads TGTGCCAGCAGCGTCCAGGGATCCTACGGGCAGTACTTC.

This clonotype has just a few counts. The V and J genes are TRBV18 and TRBJ1-3, with D possibly being TRBD1 (5 bases). V was shortened by 3 bases and J by 6 bases, with 15 bases between the two germline ends. The CDR3 contains 15 residues. Germline loops: CDR1 KGHSH, CDR2 LQKENI. The CDR3 DNA sequence: TGTGCCAGCTCACCTAGGGGATCGGCGGAAAACACCATATATTTT. This translates into CASSPRGSAENTIYF.

J is TRBJ2-3 and V is TRBV6-1; D ambiguous. This CDR3 comprises 14 residues. The germline gives CDR1 MNHNS, CDR2 SASEGT. Trimming pared 5 bases from V and 2 bases from J, leaving 11 bases between. In DNA, the CDR3 is TGTGCCAGCAGTCCCGTGGACCACACAGATACGCAGTATTTT. As protein: CASSPVDHTDTQYF.